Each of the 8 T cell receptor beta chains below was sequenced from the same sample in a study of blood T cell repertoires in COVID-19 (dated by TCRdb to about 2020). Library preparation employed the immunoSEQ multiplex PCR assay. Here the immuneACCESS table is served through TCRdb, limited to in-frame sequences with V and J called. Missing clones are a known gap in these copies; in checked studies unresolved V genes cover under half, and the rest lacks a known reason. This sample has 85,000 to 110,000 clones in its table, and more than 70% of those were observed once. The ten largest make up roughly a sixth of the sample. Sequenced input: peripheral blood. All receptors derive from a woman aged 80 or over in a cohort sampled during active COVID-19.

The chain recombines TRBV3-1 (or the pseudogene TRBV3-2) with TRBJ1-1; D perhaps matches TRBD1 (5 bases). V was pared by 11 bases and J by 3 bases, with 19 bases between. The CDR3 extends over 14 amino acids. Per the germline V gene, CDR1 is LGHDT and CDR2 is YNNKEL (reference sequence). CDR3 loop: CAAASPGGYTEAFF. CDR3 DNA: TGTGCCGCGGCCTCCCCGGGGGGATACACTGAAGCTTTCTTT.

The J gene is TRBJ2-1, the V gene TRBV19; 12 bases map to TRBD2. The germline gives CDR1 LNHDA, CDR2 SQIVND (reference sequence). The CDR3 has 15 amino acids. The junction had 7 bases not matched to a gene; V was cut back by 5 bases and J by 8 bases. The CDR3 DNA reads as TGTGCCAGTAGTTCGACTAGCGGGGGAACCGATGAGCAGTTCTTC. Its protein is CASSSTSGGTDEQFF.

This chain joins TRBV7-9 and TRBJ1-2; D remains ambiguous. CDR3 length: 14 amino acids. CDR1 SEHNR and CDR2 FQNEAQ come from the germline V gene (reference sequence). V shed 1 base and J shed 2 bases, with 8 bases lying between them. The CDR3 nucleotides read TGTGCCAGCAGCTTAGGGATGGAGAACTATGGCTACACCTTC. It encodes CASSLGMENYGYTF.

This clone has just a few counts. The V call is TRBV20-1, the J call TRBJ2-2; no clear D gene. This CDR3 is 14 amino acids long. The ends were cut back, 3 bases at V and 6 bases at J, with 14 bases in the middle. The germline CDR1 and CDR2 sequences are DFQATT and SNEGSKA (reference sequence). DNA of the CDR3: TGCAGTGCTAGTTACGGTCTGTTTGCCGGGGAGCTGTTTTTT. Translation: CSASYGLFAGELFF.

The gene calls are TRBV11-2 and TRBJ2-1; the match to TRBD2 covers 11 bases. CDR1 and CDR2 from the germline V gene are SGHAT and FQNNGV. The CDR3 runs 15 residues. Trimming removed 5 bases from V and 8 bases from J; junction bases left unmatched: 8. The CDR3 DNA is TGTGCCAGCAGCCTCCCCGGACTAGCGGGCTATGAGCAGTTCTTC. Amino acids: CASSLPGLAGYEQFF. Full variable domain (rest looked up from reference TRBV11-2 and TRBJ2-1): EAGVAQSPRYKIIEKRQSVAFWCNPISGHATLYWYQQILGQGPKLLIQFQNNGVVDDSQLPKDRFSAERLKGVDSTLKIQPAKLEDSAVYLCASSLPGLAGYEQFFGPGTRLTVL.

CDR3 nucleotide sequence: TGCAGCGTGACAGGGGAGTGGGGCTATGGCTACACCTTC. Protein sequence: CSVTGEWGYGYTF. The chain has TRBV29-1 and TRBJ1-2; TRBD1 matches 8 bases. The CDR3 extends over 13 amino acids. Germline V gene data show CDR1 as SQVTM and CDR2 as ANQGSEA. Trimming cost V 6 bases and J 4 bases; bases outside gene matches: 7.

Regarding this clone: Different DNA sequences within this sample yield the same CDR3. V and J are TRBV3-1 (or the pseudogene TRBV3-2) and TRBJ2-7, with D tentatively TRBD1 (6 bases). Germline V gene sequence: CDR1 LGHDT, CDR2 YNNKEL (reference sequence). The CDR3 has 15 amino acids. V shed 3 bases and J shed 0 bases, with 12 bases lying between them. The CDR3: CASSQTGVSSYEQYF. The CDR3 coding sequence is TGTGCCAGCAGCCAGACAGGCGTCAGCTCCTACGAGCAGTACTTC.

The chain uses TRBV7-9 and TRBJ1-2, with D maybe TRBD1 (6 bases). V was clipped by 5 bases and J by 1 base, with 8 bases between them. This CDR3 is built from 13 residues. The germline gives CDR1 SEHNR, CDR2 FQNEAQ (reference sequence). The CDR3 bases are TGTGCCAGCAGCGGGGACAATAACTATGGCTACACCTTC. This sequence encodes CASSGDNNYGYTF.